This record covers a single T cell receptor beta chain. This specimen comes from a study of T cell responses to AZD1222 COVID-19 vaccine. Sequencing was performed with immunoSEQ multiplex PCR; in TCRdb, only in-frame clones are kept and a portion is missing. This table holds about 150,000 clones, 80% to 95% found once. The germline V gene has CDR1 MDHEN and CDR2 SYDVKM. This CDR3 spans 11 amino acids. Between the trimmed V and J ends, which lost 1 base and 8 bases, there was a span of 2 bases. The source was peripheral blood, collected 28 days after the second AZD1222 dose. This TCR derives from an adult who received the AZD1222 COVID-19 vaccine. V is TRBV28 and J is TRBJ2-2; D uncertain. The CDR3 is CASSLLGELFF. CDR3 coding DNA: TGTGCCAGCAGTTTATTGGGGGAGCTGTTTTTT.